Below are 3 T cell receptor beta chains sequenced from a single sample in a study of CD8 T cells in ankylosing spondylitis. TCRdb re-derived calls from the 5' RACE reads in MiXCR, one entry per CDR3 protein. The data hold more than 35,000 distinct CDR3 sequences, with 5.5% to 7.5% observed a single time. Sequenced sample: blood, either unsorted or a sorted T cell fraction (not recorded which). The source of these receptors is a male donor with ankylosing spondylitis or in good health (not recorded which).

This clonotype appeared many times. The chain couples TRBV4-2 to TRBJ2-7, with D possibly matching TRBD2 (5 bases). V lost 6 bases and J lost 2, with 17 bases in between. Germline V gene sequence: CDR1 LGHNA, CDR2 YNFKEQ. The CDR3 totals 15 residues. DNA for the CDR3: TGTGCCAGCAGACCTACACCGGACGGGGCCTACGAGCAGTACTTC. This sequence encodes CASRPTPDGAYEQYF.

This clonotype was counted many times. The rearrangement uses TRBV28 and TRBJ2-7; TRBD1 is a possible D gene (6 bases). CDR3 length: 17 residues. CDR1 is MDHEN and CDR2 is SYDVKM in the germline V gene. V dropped 3 bases and J dropped 2 bases, with 20 bases sitting between them. This CDR3 is CASSFPTDRSVAYEQYF. Written as DNA, the CDR3 is TGTGCCAGCAGTTTCCCCACTGACAGGTCGGTTGCCTACGAGCAGTACTTC.

This clonotype was seen many times. The chain has TRBV11-2 and TRBJ1-1, with unresolved D. This CDR3 spans 14 amino acids. Germline V gene data show CDR1 as SGHAT and CDR2 as FQNNGV. V was shortened by 2 bases and J by 4 bases, with 11 bases between the two germline ends. The CDR3 sequence: CASSLTWVGTEAFF. In DNA, the CDR3 is TGTGCCAGCAGCTTAACGTGGGTAGGCACTGAAGCTTTCTTT. The whole variable domain, filled in from reference TRBV11-2 and TRBJ1-1, reads EAGVAQSPRYKIIEKRQSVAFWCNPISGHATLYWYQQILGQGPKLLIQFQNNGVVDDSQLPKDRFSAERLKGVDSTLKIQPAKLEDSAVYLCASSLTWVGTEAFFGQGTRLTVV.